This entry lists 17 T cell receptor beta chains sequenced from one sample in a study of hypomethylating agent response in myelodysplastic syndrome (dated by TCRdb to the early 2020s). The library relied on the immunoSEQ multiplex PCR assay. The immuneACCESS repertoire file appears here via TCRdb, limited to in-frame rearrangements. These files lack a portion of the clones; in checked studies, under half of the deficit traces to unresolved V genes, and the cause of the others is not known. The sample records approximately 3,100 clones, 79% of which are singletons. About 10% of the sample is held by the ten biggest clonotypes. This material consisted of bone marrow, taken before or after starting hypomethylating agent treatment for myelodysplastic syndrome (not recorded which). Every receptor here comes from a human donor with myelodysplastic syndrome.

V gene TRBV12-5 combines with J gene TRBJ2-1, with TRBD2 as a possible D gene (7 bases). V was clipped by 3 bases and J by 9 bases, with 12 bases between them. CDR1 LGHNT and CDR2 FRNRAP come from the germline V gene. This CDR3 region has 13 residues. CDR3 sequence: CASGFGGAGEQFF. CDR3 in DNA: TGTGCTAGTGGTTTTGGGGGGGCGGGTGAGCAGTTCTTC.

The chain joins TRBV6-1 to TRBJ2-3, with D uncertain. This CDR3 is built from 14 residues. Germline-derived CDR1 and CDR2 are MNHNS and SASEGT. V shed 2 bases and J shed 10 bases, with 16 bases lying between them. The CDR3 sequence is CASSENPTLGAQYF. DNA for the CDR3: TGTGCCAGCAGTGAAAACCCCACCTTGGGTGCGCAGTATTTT.

The chain has TRBV2 and TRBJ1-2; a weak D match, TRBD1 (5 bases). The ends were cut back, 0 bases at V and 8 bases at J, with 13 bases in the middle. Germline V CDR1 and CDR2: SNHLY, FYNNEI. The CDR3 runs to 14 residues. This chain's CDR3 is CASSEAGGIGGYTF. In DNA, the CDR3 is TGTGCCAGCAGTGAAGCGGGGGGGATTGGCGGCTACACCTTC.

V and J are TRBV5-6 and TRBJ1-6; 8 bases are shared with TRBD1. Germline assignment: CDR1 SGHDT and CDR2 YYEEEE. This CDR3 spans 17 amino acids. V was clipped by 2 bases and J by 0 bases; unmatched bases: 4. This CDR3 is CASSFGQGSSYNSPLHF. As DNA, the CDR3 is TGTGCCAGCAGCTTCGGACAGGGTAGCTCCTATAATTCACCCCTCCACTTT.

The V gene is TRBV21-1, the J gene TRBJ1-6. TRBV21-1 is flagged as a pseudogene. CDR3 length: 18 residues. The CDR3 loop reads CASSKAGVVSSYNSPLHF. The DNA for the CDR3 is TGTGCCAGCAGCAAAGCGGGGGTGGTAAGCTCCTATAATTCACCCCTCCACTTT.

The chain couples TRBV2 to TRBJ1-2, with D hard to call. CDR1 and CDR2 from the germline V gene are SNHLY and FYNNEI. The CDR3 loop spans 15 amino acids. Trimming removed 4 bases at V and 7 bases at J, with 19 bases between. The DNA of the CDR3 is TGTGCCAGCAGTGTGACGGAGCCCAGCTCGAGTGGCTACACCTTC. Translating gives CASSVTEPSSSGYTF.

This chain uses TRBV7-8 with TRBJ2-3; 11 nucleotides line up with TRBD2. Germline lookup yields CDR1 SGHVS and CDR2 FQNEAQ. The CDR3 has 16 amino acids. Trimming at V came to 5 bases and at J to 3 bases, leaving 7 bases not matched to a gene. As DNA, the CDR3 is TGTGCCAGCAGCCCTTTAGCGGGGGGGTTGACAGATACGCAGTATTTT. Translation: CASSPLAGGLTDTQYF.

The V gene is TRBV7-9, the J gene TRBJ2-1; 7 nucleotides match TRBD1. V shed 5 bases, J shed 4 bases, and the junction held 5 bases outside the gene matches. The CDR3 spans 14 residues. Germline values: CDR1 SEHNR, CDR2 FQNEAQ (reference sequence). This CDR3 reads CASSLPTGYNEQFF. CDR3 sequence (DNA): TGTGCCAGCAGCCTCCCGACAGGGTACAATGAGCAGTTCTTC. Variable domain in full (rest from reference TRBV7-9 and TRBJ2-1): DTGVSQNPRHKITKRGQNVTFRCDPISEHNRLYWYRQTLGQGPEFLTYFQNEAQLEKSRLLSDRFSAERPKGSFSTLEIQRTEQGDSAMYLCASSLPTGYNEQFFGPGTRLTVL.

This clone was seen once. V is TRBV7-9 and J is TRBJ2-5; TRBD2 is a possible D gene (7 bases). The end of the DNA fits TRBJ2-7 better, so the J call may be wrong. CDR3 length equals 13 residues. The germline V gene has CDR1 SEHNR and CDR2 FQNEAQ (reference sequence). The CDR3 DNA sequence: TGTGCCAGCGGTGGGGAGGGGGTTTACGAGCAGTACTTC. Amino acid sequence: CASGGEGVYEQYF.

This clone was detected a few times. V gene TRBV19 combines with J gene TRBJ1-6, with 10 bases lining up with TRBD1. The germline V gene has CDR1 LNHDA and CDR2 SQIVND (reference sequence). V shed 5 bases and J 10 bases; nucleotides not matched to a gene: 14. The CDR3 sequence is 17 residues long. The CDR3 sequence is CASSLLSTGGRGSPLHF. CDR3 DNA: TGTGCCAGTAGTCTCCTCTCGACAGGGGGCAGAGGCTCACCCCTCCACTTT.

This clone has just a few counts. V gene TRBV7-9 combines with J gene TRBJ1-6, with TRBD1 matching over 7 bases. The germline CDR1 and CDR2 sequences are SEHNR and FQNEAQ (reference sequence). Trimming at V came to 1 base and at J to 4 bases, leaving 1 base not matched to a gene. This CDR3 comprises 15 residues. CDR3 nucleotide sequence: TGTGCCAGCAGCTTAGAGGGGGCGTATAATTCACCCCTCCACTTT. Translation: CASSLEGAYNSPLHF.

The CDR3 DNA reads as TGTGCCAGCAGTGCCGGGCAGGGGGAGGTGGACATTCAGTACTTC. Its translation is CASSAGQGEVDIQYF. This chain links TRBV25-1 with TRBJ2-4, with D maybe TRBD1 (7 bases). The ends were cut back, 4 bases at V and 8 bases at J, with 18 bases in the middle. The length of the CDR3 is 15 residues. Per the germline V gene, CDR1 is MGHDK and CDR2 is SYGVNS. Full variable domain (remainder filled in from reference TRBV25-1 and TRBJ2-4): EADIYQTPRYLVIGTGKKITLECSQTMGHDKMYWYQQDPGMELHLIHYSYGVNSTEKGDLSSESTVSRIRTEHFPLTLESARPSHTSQYLCASSAGQGEVDIQYFGAGTRLSVL.

V gene TRBV13 combines with J gene TRBJ2-7; the D is unclear. Germline CDR1 PRHDT, CDR2 FYEKMQ (reference sequence). The CDR3 sequence is 14 residues long. The V gene lost 5 bases and the J gene lost 1 base, with 12 bases spanning the gap. The CDR3 loop is CASSKTGSSYEQYF. CDR3 sequence (DNA): TGTGCCAGCAGCAAAACCGGGTCTTCCTACGAGCAGTACTTC. Combining the CDR3 with reference TRBV13 and TRBJ2-7 gives the whole variable domain AAGVIQSPRHLIKEKRETATLKCYPIPRHDTVYWYQQGPGQDPQFLISFYEKMQSDKGSIPDRFSAQQFSDYHSELNMSSLELGDSALYFCASSKTGSSYEQYFGPGTRLTVT.

This clone has only a few counts. The CDR3, as DNA: TGCAGCGTTGAAAGGACGGCGTATGGCTACACCTTC. Translating it yields CSVERTAYGYTF. J is TRBJ1-2 and V is TRBV29-1; D not certain. The CDR3 consists of 12 residues. CDR1 is SQVTM, CDR2 ANQGSEA, per germline. V was shortened by 2 bases and J by 5 bases, with 9 bases between the two germline ends.

This clone was detected only once. The rearrangement links TRBV7-9 to TRBJ2-7; D is unclear. Germline CDR1 reads SEHNR; CDR2 reads FQNEAQ (reference sequence). The CDR3 covers 12 residues. Trimming stripped 4 bases from V and 3 bases from J, with 7 bases between. CDR3 amino acids: CASSSIIYEQYF. The CDR3 DNA reads TGTGCCAGCAGCTCCATAATCTACGAGCAGTACTTC.

The chain employs TRBV11-3 and TRBJ2-4, with D perhaps matching TRBD2 (5 bases). With 7 bases removed from V and 3 bases from J, the gap between germline ends came to 13 bases. This CDR3 is built from 14 residues. CDR1 SGHNT and CDR2 YENEEA come from the germline V gene. CDR3 protein: CASTGGRDKNIQYF. The CDR3 DNA reads TGTGCCAGCACTGGCGGGCGAGACAAAAACATTCAGTACTTC. The entire variable domain, with the rest obtained from reference TRBV11-3 and TRBJ2-4, is as follows: EAGVVQSPRYKIIEKKQPVAFWCNPISGHNTLYWYLQNLGQGPELLIRYENEEAVDDSQLPKDRFSAERLKGVDSTLKIQPAELGDSAVYLCASTGGRDKNIQYFGAGTRLSVL.

CDR3 sequence (DNA): TGTGCCAGCAGCTTAGATGGGGTAGCGGGGGGGCGCGGTGAGCAGTTCTTC. Its protein product is CASSLDGVAGGRGEQFF. The chain uses TRBV7-3 and TRBJ2-1; TRBD2 matches 11 bases. The length of the CDR3 is 17 residues. The germline V gene encodes CDR1 SGHTA and CDR2 FQGTGA. Germline trimming cut 2 bases from V and 9 bases from J; bases unmatched to any gene: 12.